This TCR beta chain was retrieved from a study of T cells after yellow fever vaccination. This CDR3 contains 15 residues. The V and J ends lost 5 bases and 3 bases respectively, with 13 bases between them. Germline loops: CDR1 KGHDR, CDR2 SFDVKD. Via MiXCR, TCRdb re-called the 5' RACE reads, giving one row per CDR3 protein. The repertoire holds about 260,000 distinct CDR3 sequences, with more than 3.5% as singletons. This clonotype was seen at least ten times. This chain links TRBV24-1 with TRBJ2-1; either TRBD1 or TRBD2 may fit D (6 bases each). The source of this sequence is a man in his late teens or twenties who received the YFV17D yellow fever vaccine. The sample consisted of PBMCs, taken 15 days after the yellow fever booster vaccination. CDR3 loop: CATSGRDTNYNEQFF. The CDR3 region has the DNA TGTGCCACCAGTGGGCGGGACACCAACTACAATGAGCAGTTCTTC.